A single sample gave rise to the 21 T cell receptor beta chains below, sequenced in a study of control samples from healthy donors and cancer patients. Sequencing used immunoSEQ multiplex PCR; TCRdb keeps in-frame clones, though not all of them. This table has about 110,000 clones, 70% to 85% appearing once. The sequencing sample was made of blood. Receptors originate from a man aged 18 to 29 in good health.

The chain is built from TRBV19 and TRBJ2-7; no reliable D call. Germline CDR1 reads LNHDA; CDR2 reads SQIVND (reference sequence). The CDR3 contains 12 residues. The germline V and J ends were trimmed by 4 bases and 4 bases, with 8 bases remaining between them. CDR3 residues: CASSNYSYEQYV. For the CDR3, the DNA is TGTGCCAGTAGTAATTACAGTTACGAGCAGTACGTC.

This clone was observed a handful of times. This sequence joins TRBV3-1 (or the pseudogene TRBV3-2) and TRBJ1-2; no clear D. The CDR3 consists of 14 residues. In germline, CDR1 is LGHDT, CDR2 YNNKEL (reference sequence). With 4 bases removed from V and 8 bases from J, the gap between germline ends came to 17 bases. The CDR3 loop is CASSPRGAFGGYTF. CDR3 in DNA: TGTGCCAGCAGCCCGAGAGGAGCCTTTGGAGGCTACACCTTC.

V and J are TRBV27 and TRBJ2-1; 10 nucleotides match TRBD2. The CDR3 loop spans 14 amino acids. V trimming: 6 bases; J trimming: 7 bases; junction bases outside the gene matches: 6. In germline, CDR1 is MNHEY, CDR2 SMNVEV (reference sequence). This CDR3 is CASSRSGGRNEQFF. CDR3 nucleotides: TGTGCCAGCAGCCGTAGCGGGGGGAGGAATGAGCAGTTCTTC.

The V call is TRBV6-2 or TRBV6-3, the J call TRBJ2-1, with D perhaps TRBD1 or TRBD2 (6 bases each). Germline loops: CDR1 MNHEY, CDR2 SVGEGT. CDR3 size: 15 residues. The V end lost 6 bases, the J end lost 7 bases, and 19 bases lay between the germline ends. CDR3: CASSPSGAGKNEQFF. The CDR3 DNA reads TGTGCCAGCAGCCCCTCGGGGGCCGGGAAGAATGAGCAGTTCTTC.

The chain carries TRBV5-6 and TRBJ1-4; D ambiguous. V gave up 0 bases and J gave up 8 bases, with 26 bases separating them. The CDR3 has 19 residues. CDR1 and CDR2 (germline): SGHDT, YYEEEE. The CDR3 DNA reads TGTGCCAGCAGCTTGGCCGACGAAGATGGACGGCGGTATAGGGAAAAACTGTTTTTT. This gives the protein CASSLADEDGRRYREKLFF.

CDR3 coding DNA: TGCGCCAGCAGCCAAGGTCAGGGTGCGACTGGAAACACCATATATTTT. Translation: CASSQGQGATGNTIYF. The chain is built from TRBV4-3 and TRBJ1-3, with D tentatively TRBD1 (5 bases). Looked up from germline, CDR1 is LGHNA and CDR2 is YSLEER. The CDR3 extends over 16 amino acids. V shed 1 base and J shed 2 bases, with 12 bases lying between them.

DNA for the CDR3: TGTGCCAGCAGCTTTGGCGGCGCTACCTACGAGCAGTACTTC. Its protein product is CASSFGGATYEQYF. The rearrangement links TRBV11-1 to TRBJ2-7; D remains ambiguous. The CDR3 extends over 14 amino acids. Trimming removed 3 bases at V and 2 bases at J, with 11 bases between. In germline, CDR1 is SGHAT, CDR2 FQDESV (reference sequence).

The V and J genes are TRBV30 and TRBJ1-5; no clear D gene. CDR1 GTSNPN and CDR2 SVGIG come from the germline V gene (reference sequence). V was shortened by 0 bases and J by 6 bases, with 9 bases between the two germline ends. This CDR3 is built from 13 residues. The CDR3 is CAWSVEQLQPQHF. The DNA of the CDR3 is TGTGCCTGGAGTGTAGAGCAACTTCAGCCCCAGCATTTT.

The chain links TRBV5-1 to TRBJ2-1, with 11 bases lining up with TRBD2. This CDR3 is 16 amino acids long. V was clipped by 0 bases and J by 6 bases; unmatched bases: 5. CDR1 and CDR2 (germline): SGHRS, YFSETQ. The CDR3 spells CASSLAPSGGFNEQFF. The CDR3 DNA reads TGCGCCAGCAGCTTGGCCCCTAGCGGGGGGTTCAATGAGCAGTTCTTC.

This clone has more than one count but fewer than ten. This sequence joins TRBV4-2 and TRBJ1-1; weak D call: TRBD1 (5 bases). Trimming cost V 4 bases and J 1 base, with 13 bases left between them. Germline V gene lookup returns CDR1 LGHNA and CDR2 YNFKEQ. This CDR3 has 15 amino acids. In DNA form, the CDR3 reads TGTGCCAGCAGCCGATCCGGGACGGCGAACACTGAAGCTTTCTTT. This translates into CASSRSGTANTEAFF.

This clone was picked up one time. In DNA, the CDR3 is TGTGCCAGCAGCTTAGGTCCGGGACAGGGGGTCTATGGCTACACCTTC. The encoded protein is CASSLGPGQGVYGYTF. The rearrangement joins TRBV11-2 to TRBJ1-2, with TRBD1 identical over 11 bases. The CDR3 loop spans 16 amino acids. V trimming: 1 base; J trimming: 4 bases; junction bases outside the gene matches: 5. Germline loops: CDR1 SGHAT, CDR2 FQNNGV.

The V gene is TRBV25-1, the J gene TRBJ1-4; 9 positions match TRBD1. Trimming removed 5 bases from V and 7 bases from J; junction bases left unmatched: 8. Germline V gene data show CDR1 as MGHDK and CDR2 as SYGVNS. The CDR3 totals 15 residues. The CDR3 reads CASSHTGTGREKLFF. As DNA, the CDR3 is TGTGCCAGCAGTCATACCGGGACAGGGCGTGAAAAACTGTTTTTT.

This chain connects TRBV30 to TRBJ2-1, with D maybe TRBD2 (7 bases). The CDR3 has 16 residues. Germline assignment: CDR1 GTSNPN and CDR2 SVGIG (reference sequence). Trimming pared 7 bases from V and 4 bases from J, leaving 23 bases between. In DNA, the CDR3 is TGTGCCTCGGAAGGGGGGGGGAACACGATGTACAATGAGCAGTTCTTC. Amino acid sequence: CASEGGGNTMYNEQFF.

The rearrangement joins TRBV24-1 to TRBJ2-5; possible D gene TRBD2, 5 bases. The germline V gene encodes CDR1 KGHDR and CDR2 SFDVKD. The ends were cut back, 9 bases at V and 5 bases at J, with 24 bases in the middle. The CDR3 totals 16 residues. CDR3 region: CATHPWRGTEGETQYF. The CDR3 DNA sequence: TGTGCCACCCACCCGTGGAGAGGAACTGAGGGTGAGACCCAGTACTTC.

The V gene is TRBV4-3, the J gene TRBJ1-3; D call uncertain. CDR1 and CDR2 (germline): LGHNA, YSLEER. The CDR3 sequence is 17 residues long. V was cut by 2 bases and J by 1 base, with 15 bases left in between. The CDR3 spells CASSQKVDPFSGNTIYF. CDR3 bases: TGCGCCAGCAGCCAAAAAGTGGACCCATTTTCTGGAAACACCATATATTTT.

This sequence joins TRBV2 and TRBJ1-5; D is possibly TRBD1 (5 bases). Germline V gene data show CDR1 as SNHLY and CDR2 as FYNNEI. With 5 bases removed from V and 2 bases from J, the gap between germline ends came to 10 bases. The CDR3 runs to 14 residues. In DNA, the CDR3 is TGTGCCAGCAGTCGGGGACGAGGCAATCAGCCCCAGCATTTT. As protein: CASSRGRGNQPQHF.

This chain uses TRBV18 with TRBJ2-6, with D perhaps TRBD1 or TRBD2 (5 bases each). V was shortened by 8 bases and J by 4 bases, with 24 bases between the two germline ends. Germline V gives CDR1 KGHSH, CDR2 LQKENI. The CDR3 contains 18 residues. CDR3 region: CASAKLESWGKGANVLTF. CDR3 DNA sequence: TGTGCCAGCGCGAAGCTGGAGTCGTGGGGGAAAGGGGCCAACGTCCTGACTTTC.

The rearrangement uses TRBV4-1 and TRBJ1-2; TRBD1 aligns across 7 bases. With 4 bases clipped from V and 4 bases from J, the junction kept 6 bases outside the gene matches. Germline V gene data show CDR1 as MGHRA and CDR2 as YSYEKL. CDR3 length: 14 residues. The CDR3 nucleotides read TGCGCCAGCAGCCGGATCAGGGGGATCTATGGCTACACCTTC. Encoded protein: CASSRIRGIYGYTF.

V is TRBV6-5 and J is TRBJ2-7; D is ambiguous. The CDR3 length is 14 residues. V lost 2 bases and J lost 0, with 8 bases in between. CDR1 and CDR2 (germline): MNHEY, SVGAGI. This CDR3 reads CASSYHPSSYEQYF. The CDR3, as DNA: TGTGCCAGCAGTTACCATCCGAGCTCCTACGAGCAGTACTTC.

The gene calls are TRBV7-2 and TRBJ2-3, with D perhaps TRBD2 (5 bases). V dropped 5 bases and J dropped 0 bases, with 18 bases sitting between them. The CDR3 loop spans 17 amino acids. Germline V gene sequence: CDR1 SGHTA, CDR2 FQGNSA. In nucleotides, the CDR3 is TGTGCCAGCAGCCCCTCCCGGGGTGCCCTAAGCACAGATACGCAGTATTTT. Protein product: CASSPSRGALSTDTQYF.

The chain recombines TRBV19 with TRBJ1-2; tentative D call: TRBD1 (5 bases). CDR3 length: 15 amino acids. Deletions cut 5 bases from V and 4 bases from J, with 17 bases between. Germline V gene sequence: CDR1 LNHDA, CDR2 SQIVND (reference sequence). The CDR3 DNA reads TGTGCCAGTAGTGCGGGGGTTCACTGGACCTATGGCTACACCTTC. Translation: CASSAGVHWTYGYTF.